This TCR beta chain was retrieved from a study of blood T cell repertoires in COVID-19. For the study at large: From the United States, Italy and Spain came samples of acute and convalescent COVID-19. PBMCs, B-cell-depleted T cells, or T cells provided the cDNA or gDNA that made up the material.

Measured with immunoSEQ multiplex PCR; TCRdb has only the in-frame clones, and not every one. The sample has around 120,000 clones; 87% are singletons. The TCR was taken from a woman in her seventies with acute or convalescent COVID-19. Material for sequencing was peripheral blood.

CDR3 protein: CASSTDLSGNTIYF. The CDR3 DNA follows: TGTGCCAGTTCTACAGATCTTTCTGGAAACACCATATATTTT. The chain uses TRBV15 and TRBJ1-3, with unresolved D. V was shortened by 10 bases and J by 1 base, with 14 bases between the two germline ends. The germline CDR1 and CDR2 sequences are LNHNV and YYDKDF (reference sequence). This CDR3 is 14 amino acids long. The whole variable domain, filled in from reference TRBV15 and TRBJ1-3, reads DAMVIQNPRYQVTQFGKPVTLSCSQTLNHNVMYWYQQKSSQAPKLLFHYYDKDFNNEADTPDNFQSRRPNTSFCFLDIRSPGLGDTAMYLCASSTDLSGNTIYFGEGSWLTVV.